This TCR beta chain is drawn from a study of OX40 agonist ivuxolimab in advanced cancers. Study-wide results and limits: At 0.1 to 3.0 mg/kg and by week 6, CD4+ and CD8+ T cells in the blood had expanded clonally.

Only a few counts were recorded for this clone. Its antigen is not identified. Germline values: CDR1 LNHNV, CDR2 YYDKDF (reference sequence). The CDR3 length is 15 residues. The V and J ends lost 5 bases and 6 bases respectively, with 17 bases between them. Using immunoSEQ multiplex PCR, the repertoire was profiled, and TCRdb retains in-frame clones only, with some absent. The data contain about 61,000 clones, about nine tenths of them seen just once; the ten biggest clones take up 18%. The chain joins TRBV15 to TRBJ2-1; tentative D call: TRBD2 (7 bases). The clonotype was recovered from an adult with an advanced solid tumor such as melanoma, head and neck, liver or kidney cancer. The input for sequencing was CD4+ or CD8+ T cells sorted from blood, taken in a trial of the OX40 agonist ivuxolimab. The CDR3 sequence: CATSSGAGHSNEQFF. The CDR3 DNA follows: TGTGCCACCAGCTCCGGAGCGGGACATTCCAATGAGCAGTTCTTC.